The source of this T cell receptor (beta chain) is a study of blood T cells in healthy people across ages. Trimming at V came to 4 bases and at J to 6 bases, leaving 9 bases not matched to a gene. Germline V gene data show CDR1 as SGHRS and CDR2 as YFSETQ. This CDR3 contains 15 residues. For the second PCR, which ran for about 6 to 12 cycles, a sample-barcoded 5' primer and a J-beta primer mix were used. MiXCR, applied by TCRdb to the 5' RACE reads, yields one record per CDR3 protein. The sample lists 1.5 million to 2 million distinct CDR3 sequences, about 31% seen once, with around 11% in the top ten.

The chain couples TRBV5-1 to TRBJ1-4, with 7 bases matching TRBD1. The sequence was obtained from a woman in her twenties or thirties in good health. What was sequenced was blood. CDR3 amino acids: CASSRQGSGDEKLFF. In DNA, the CDR3 is TGCGCCAGCAGCAGACAGGGTTCTGGGGATGAAAAACTGTTTTTT.